This T cell receptor beta chain emerged from a study of beta chain features in type 1 diabetes. What was sequenced were expressed TCRB transcripts, since all of the isolated RNA had been reverse transcribed. Only in-frame clones appear in the TCRdb table, and some are missing; sequencing was by immunoSEQ multiplex PCR. The sample includes roughly 230,000 clones, 9.6% of them seen just once. Study-level results: Comparison showed that naive, central memory and Treg TCRB repertoires appeared more similar among patients than among healthy donors.

Trimming removed 0 bases from V and 8 bases from J, with 13 bases in between. Germline CDR1 and CDR2: LGHNA and YNFKEQ. There are 15 residues in the CDR3. A remark on this clone: Its specificity is not known.

This sequence was found in a woman between 18 and 29 years old in good health. This sequence joins TRBV4-2 and TRBJ1-4; D is unclear. The sequenced sample consisted of naive CD4+ T cells from blood. This chain's CDR3 is CASSQDPGSREKLFF. In DNA, the CDR3 is TGTGCCAGCAGCCAAGATCCGGGGTCTCGGGAAAAACTGTTTTTT.